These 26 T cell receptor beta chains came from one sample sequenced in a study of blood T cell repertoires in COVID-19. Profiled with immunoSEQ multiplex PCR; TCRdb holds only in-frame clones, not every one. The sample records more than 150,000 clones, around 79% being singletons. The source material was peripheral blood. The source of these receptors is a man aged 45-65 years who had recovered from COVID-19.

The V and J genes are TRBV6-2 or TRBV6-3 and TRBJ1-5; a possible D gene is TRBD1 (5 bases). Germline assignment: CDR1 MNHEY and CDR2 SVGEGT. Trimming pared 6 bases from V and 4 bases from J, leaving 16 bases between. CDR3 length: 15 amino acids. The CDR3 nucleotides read TGTGCCAGCAGCCCGGGGGGGTTCTCAAATCAGCCCCAGCATTTT. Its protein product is CASSPGGFSNQPQHF.

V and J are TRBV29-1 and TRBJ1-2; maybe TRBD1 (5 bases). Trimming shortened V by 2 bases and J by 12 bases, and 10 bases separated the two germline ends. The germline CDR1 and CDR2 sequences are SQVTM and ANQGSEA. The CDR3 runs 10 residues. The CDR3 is CSVEQGYHTF. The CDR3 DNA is TGCAGCGTTGAACAGGGATATCACACCTTC.

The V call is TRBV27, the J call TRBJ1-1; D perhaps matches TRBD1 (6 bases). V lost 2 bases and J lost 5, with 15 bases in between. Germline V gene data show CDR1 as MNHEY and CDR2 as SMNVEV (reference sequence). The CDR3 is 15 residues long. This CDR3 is CASSLLWGPRTEAFF. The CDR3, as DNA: TGTGCCAGCAGTTTACTGTGGGGGCCGAGGACTGAAGCTTTCTTT.

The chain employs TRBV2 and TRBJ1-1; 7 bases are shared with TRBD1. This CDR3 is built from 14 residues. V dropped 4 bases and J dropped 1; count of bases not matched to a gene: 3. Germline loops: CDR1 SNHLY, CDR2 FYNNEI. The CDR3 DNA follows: TGTGCCAGCAGTGGAGGACAGGAGAACACTGAAGCTTTCTTT. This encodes CASSGGQENTEAFF.

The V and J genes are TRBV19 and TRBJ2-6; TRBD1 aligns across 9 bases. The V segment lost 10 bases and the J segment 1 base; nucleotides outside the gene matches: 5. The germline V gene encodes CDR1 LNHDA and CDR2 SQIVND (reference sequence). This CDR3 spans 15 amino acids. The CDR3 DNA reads TGTGCCACCACAGGGGGCTCTTCTGGGGCCAACGTCCTGACTTTC. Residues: CATTGGSSGANVLTF.

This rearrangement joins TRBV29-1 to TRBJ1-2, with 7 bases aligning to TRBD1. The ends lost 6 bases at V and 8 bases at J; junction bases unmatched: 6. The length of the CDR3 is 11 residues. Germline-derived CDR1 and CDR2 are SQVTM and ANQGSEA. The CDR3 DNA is TGCAGCGTAAACTCAGGGGGAGGCTACACCTTC. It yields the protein CSVNSGGGYTF.

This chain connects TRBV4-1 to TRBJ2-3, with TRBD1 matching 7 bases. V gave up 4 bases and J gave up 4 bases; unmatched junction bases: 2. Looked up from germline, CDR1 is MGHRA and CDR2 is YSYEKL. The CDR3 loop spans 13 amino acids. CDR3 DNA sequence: TGCGCCAGCAGCCGACAGGGTGCAGATACGCAGTATTTT. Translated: CASSRQGADTQYF.

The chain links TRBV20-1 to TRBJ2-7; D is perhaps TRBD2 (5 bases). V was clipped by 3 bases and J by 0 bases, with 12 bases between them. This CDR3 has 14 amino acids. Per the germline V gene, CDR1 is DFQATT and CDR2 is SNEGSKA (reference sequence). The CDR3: CSASGKGSSYEQYF. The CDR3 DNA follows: TGCAGTGCTAGTGGCAAAGGGAGCTCCTACGAGCAGTACTTC.

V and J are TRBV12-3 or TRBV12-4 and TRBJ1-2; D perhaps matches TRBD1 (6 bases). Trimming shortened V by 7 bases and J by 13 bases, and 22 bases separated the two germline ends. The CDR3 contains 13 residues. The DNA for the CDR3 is TGTGCCAGCACCCGCGACAGGCCCGAGGCCGGCACCTTC. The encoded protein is CASTRDRPEAGTF.

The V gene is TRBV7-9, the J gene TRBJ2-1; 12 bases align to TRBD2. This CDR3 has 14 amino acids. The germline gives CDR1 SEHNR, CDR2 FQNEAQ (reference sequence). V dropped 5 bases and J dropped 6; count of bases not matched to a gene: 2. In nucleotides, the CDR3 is TGTGCCAGCAGCGGACTAGCGGGAAGCAATGAGCAGTTCTTC. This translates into CASSGLAGSNEQFF.

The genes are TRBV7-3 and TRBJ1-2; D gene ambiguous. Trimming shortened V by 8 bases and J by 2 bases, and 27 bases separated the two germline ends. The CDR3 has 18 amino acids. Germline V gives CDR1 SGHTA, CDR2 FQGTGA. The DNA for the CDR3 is TGTGCCAGCGAAACCCCAAAGGAGAGGACTCCTCCAAACTATGGCTACACCTTC. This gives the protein CASETPKERTPPNYGYTF.

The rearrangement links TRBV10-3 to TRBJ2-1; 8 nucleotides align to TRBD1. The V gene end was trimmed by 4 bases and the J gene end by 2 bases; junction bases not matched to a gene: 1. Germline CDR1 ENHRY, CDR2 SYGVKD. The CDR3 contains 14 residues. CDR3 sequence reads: CAISGGQAYNEQFF. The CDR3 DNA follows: TGTGCCATCAGTGGGGGACAGGCCTACAATGAGCAGTTCTTC.

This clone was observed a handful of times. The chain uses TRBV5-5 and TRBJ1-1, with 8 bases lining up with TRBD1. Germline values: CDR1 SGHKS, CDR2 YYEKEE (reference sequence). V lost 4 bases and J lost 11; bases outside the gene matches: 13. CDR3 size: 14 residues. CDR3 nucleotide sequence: TGTGCCAGCAGCCTGGAGCTACGGACAGGGTACGCTTTCTTT. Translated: CASSLELRTGYAFF. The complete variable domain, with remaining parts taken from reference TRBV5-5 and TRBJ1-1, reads DAGVTQSPTHLIKTRGQQVTLRCSPISGHKSVSWYQQVLGQGPQFIFQYYEKEERGRGNFPDRFSARQFPNYSSELNVNALLLGDSALYLCASSLELRTGYAFFGQGTRLTVV.

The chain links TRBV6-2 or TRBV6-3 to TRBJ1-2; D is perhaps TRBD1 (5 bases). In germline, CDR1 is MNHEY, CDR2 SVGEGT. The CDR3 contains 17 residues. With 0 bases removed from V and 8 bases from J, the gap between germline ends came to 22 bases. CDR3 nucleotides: TGTGCCAGCAGTTACTCGATTACTGAACAGGTCCCTTACGGCTACACCTTC. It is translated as CASSYSITEQVPYGYTF.

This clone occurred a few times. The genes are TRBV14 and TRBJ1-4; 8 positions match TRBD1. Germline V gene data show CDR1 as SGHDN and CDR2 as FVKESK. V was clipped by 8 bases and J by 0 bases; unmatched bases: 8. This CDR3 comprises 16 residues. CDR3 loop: CASSRGQGPTNEKLFF. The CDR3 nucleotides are TGTGCCAGCTCTCGTGGACAGGGTCCAACTAATGAAAAACTGTTTTTT.

The CDR3 protein is CASSQAAFEQYF. CDR3 nucleotides: TGTGCCAGCAGCCAGGCCGCCTTCGAGCAGTACTTC. The chain uses TRBV3-1 (or the pseudogene TRBV3-2) and TRBJ2-7; D call uncertain. There are 12 residues in the CDR3. V gave up 3 bases and J gave up 6 bases, with 9 bases separating them. Germline CDR1 LGHDT, CDR2 YNNKEL (reference sequence).

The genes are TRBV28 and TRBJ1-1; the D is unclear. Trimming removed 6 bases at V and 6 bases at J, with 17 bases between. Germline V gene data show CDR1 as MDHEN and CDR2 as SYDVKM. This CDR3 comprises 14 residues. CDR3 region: CASSSTVEASEAFF. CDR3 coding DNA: TGTGCCAGCAGCTCAACAGTGGAAGCCTCTGAAGCTTTCTTT.

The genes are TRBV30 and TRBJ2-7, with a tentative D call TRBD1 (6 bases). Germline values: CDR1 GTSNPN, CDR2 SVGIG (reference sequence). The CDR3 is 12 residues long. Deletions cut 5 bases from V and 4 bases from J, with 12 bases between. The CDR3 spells CAWRTDRYEQYF. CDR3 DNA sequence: TGTGCCTGGCGGACAGACCGATACGAGCAGTACTTC.

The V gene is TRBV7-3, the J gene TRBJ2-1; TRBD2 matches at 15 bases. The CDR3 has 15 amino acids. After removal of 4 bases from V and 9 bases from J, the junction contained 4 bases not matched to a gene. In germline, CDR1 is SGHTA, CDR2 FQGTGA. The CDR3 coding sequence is TGTGCCAGCAGCTCACCGGGACTAGCGGGAGGTGAGCAGTTCTTC. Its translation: CASSSPGLAGGEQFF.

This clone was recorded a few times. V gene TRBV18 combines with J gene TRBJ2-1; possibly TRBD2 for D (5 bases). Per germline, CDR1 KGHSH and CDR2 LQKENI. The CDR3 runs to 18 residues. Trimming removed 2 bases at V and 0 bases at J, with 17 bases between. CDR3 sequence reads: CASSPSVVGLSSYNEQFF. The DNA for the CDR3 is TGTGCCAGCTCACCAAGCGTGGTAGGACTCAGCTCCTACAATGAGCAGTTCTTC. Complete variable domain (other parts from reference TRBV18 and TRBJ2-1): NAGVMQNPRHLVRRRGQEARLRCSPMKGHSHVYWYRQLPEEGLKFMVYLQKENIIDESGMPKERFSAEFPKEGPSILRIQQVVRGDSAAYFCASSPSVVGLSSYNEQFFGPGTRLTVL.

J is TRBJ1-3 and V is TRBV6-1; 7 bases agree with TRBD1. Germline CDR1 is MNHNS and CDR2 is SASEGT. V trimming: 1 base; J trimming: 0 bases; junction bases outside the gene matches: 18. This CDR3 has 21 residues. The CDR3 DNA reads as TGTGCCAGCAGTGAAGTTCTAAAAATAGTAGATCAGGGGGTCTCTGGAAACACCATATATTTT. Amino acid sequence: CASSEVLKIVDQGVSGNTIYF.

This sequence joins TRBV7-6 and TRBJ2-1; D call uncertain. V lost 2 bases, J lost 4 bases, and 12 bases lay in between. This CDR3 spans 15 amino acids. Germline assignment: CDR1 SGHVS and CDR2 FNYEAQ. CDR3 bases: TGTGCCAGCAGCTTACGGCGGTCTCCTTACAATGAGCAGTTCTTC. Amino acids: CASSLRRSPYNEQFF.

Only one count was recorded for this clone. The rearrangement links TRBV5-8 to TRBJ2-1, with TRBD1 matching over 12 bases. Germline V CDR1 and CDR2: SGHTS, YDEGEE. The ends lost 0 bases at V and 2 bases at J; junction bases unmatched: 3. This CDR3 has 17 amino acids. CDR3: CASSLEGTGGAYNEQFF. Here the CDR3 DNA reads TGTGCCAGCAGCTTGGAGGGGACAGGGGGCGCCTACAATGAGCAGTTCTTC.

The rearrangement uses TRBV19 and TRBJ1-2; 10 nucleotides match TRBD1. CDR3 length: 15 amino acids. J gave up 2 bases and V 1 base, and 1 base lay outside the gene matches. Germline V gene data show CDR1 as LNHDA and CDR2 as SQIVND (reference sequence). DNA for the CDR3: TGTGCCAGTAGTATAGGGGGACAGGGGAACTATGGCTACACCTTC. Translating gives CASSIGGQGNYGYTF.

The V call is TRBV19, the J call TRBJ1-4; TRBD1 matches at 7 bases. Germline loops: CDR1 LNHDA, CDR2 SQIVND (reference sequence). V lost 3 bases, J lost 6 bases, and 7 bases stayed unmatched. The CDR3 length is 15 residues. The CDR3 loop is CASSMLGTADEKLFF. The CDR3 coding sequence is TGTGCCAGTAGTATGTTGGGGACAGCGGATGAAAAACTGTTTTTT.

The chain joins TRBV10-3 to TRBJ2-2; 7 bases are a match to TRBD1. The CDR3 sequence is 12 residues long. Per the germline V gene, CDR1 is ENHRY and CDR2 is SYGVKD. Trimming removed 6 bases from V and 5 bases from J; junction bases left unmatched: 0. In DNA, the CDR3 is TGTGCCATCAGACAGGGGACCGGGGAGCTGTTTTTT. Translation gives CAIRQGTGELFF.